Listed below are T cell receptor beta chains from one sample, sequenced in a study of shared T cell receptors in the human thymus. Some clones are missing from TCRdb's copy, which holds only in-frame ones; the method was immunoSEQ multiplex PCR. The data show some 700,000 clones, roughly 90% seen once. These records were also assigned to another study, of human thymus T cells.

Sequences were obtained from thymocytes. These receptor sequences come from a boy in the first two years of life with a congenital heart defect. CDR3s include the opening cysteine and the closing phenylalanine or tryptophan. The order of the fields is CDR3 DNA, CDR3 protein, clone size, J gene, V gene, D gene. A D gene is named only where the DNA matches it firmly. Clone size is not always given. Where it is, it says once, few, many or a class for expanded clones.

TGTGCTAGTGGTTTGGTGGCGCTAGCGGGCCCCTACGAGCAGTACTTC CASGLVALAGPYEQYF . TRBJ2-7 TRBV12-5 TRBD2
TGTGCCAGTAGTCTCTGGGGCTTACAGGGGGCGGACGGCAACTATGGCTACACCTTC CASSLWGLQGADGNYGYTF . TRBJ1-2 TRBV19 TRBD1
TGTGCCATCAGTGAGTCAAACAGGGGGCCCCTACTGAACACTGAAGCTTTCTTT CAISESNRGPLLNTEAFF . TRBJ1-1 TRBV10-3 TRBD1
TGTGCCAGCAGCATCGGACTAGCGGGAGTTCGAGAGACCCAGTACTTC CASSIGLAGVRETQYF . TRBJ2-5 TRBV11-2 TRBD2
TGTGCCGCGCGCGGGACAGGGGGTGCGAGCTACACCTTC CAARGTGGASYTF . TRBJ1-2 TRBV7-2 TRBD1
TGTGCCAGCAGCTTATCCGGGACTAGAAGGCCCTACAATGAGCAGTTCTTC CASSLSGTRRPYNEQFF . TRBJ2-1 TRBV7-8 TRBD2
TGTGCCAGCACTACAGGGGGCCATGGCTACACCTTC CASTTGGHGYTF . TRBJ1-2 TRBV6-5 TRBD1
TGCAGCGTTGGGCAGGGTATGTGGAACACTGAAGCTTTCTTT CSVGQGMWNTEAFF . TRBJ1-1 TRBV29-1 .
TGCGCCAGCAGTCAATCGCGAGGGCGCAGGAATTCACCCCTCCACTTT CASSQSRGRRNSPLHF once TRBJ1-6 TRBV23-1 .
TGTGCCAGCAGTCCCGACAGGAACTATGGCTACACCTTC CASSPDRNYGYTF . TRBJ1-2 TRBV27 .
TGTGCCAGCAGAGCGGGAACTGACTACAATGAGCAGTTCTTC CASRAGTDYNEQFF . TRBJ2-1 TRBV6-5 TRBD2
TGCGCCAGCAGCTTGGTTAGGGGCGAGCAGTACTTC CASSLVRGEQYF . TRBJ2-7 TRBV5-1 .
TGCGCCAGCAGCCAGGGGGCTAGCCAAAACACCGGGGAGCTGTTTTTT CASSQGASQNTGELFF . TRBJ2-2 TRBV4-3 .
TGTGCCACCAGCGGTCGACTAGCGGCCCCCTACGAGCAGTACTTC CATSGRLAAPYEQYF . TRBJ2-7 TRBV15 TRBD2
TGTGCCAGCAGCGTAGCTTCCCAACTAGCGGGAGGGGCCACAGATACGCAGTATTTT CASSVASQLAGGATDTQYF . TRBJ2-3 TRBV9 TRBD2
TGTGCCAGCAGCTCCCTGGACAGGGGGGACACTGAAGCTTTCTTT CASSSLDRGDTEAFF . TRBJ1-1 TRBV5-4 TRBD1
TGTGCCAGCAGCTACCCCGGGACTAGCGGGGCGAGCTCCTACAATGAGCAGTTCTTC CASSYPGTSGASSYNEQFF . TRBJ2-1 TRBV7-9 TRBD2
TGTGCCAGCAGTTCTGAGGGTAAGGCTGGAAACACCATATATTTT CASSSEGKAGNTIYF few TRBJ1-3 TRBV27 .
TGTGCCAGCAGCTTAATTTGCGACAGAGAGACCCAGTACTTC CASSLICDRETQYF . TRBJ2-5 TRBV13 .
TGTGCCAGCAGTTACCGGGACACCGGGACAAATCAGCCCCAGCATTTT CASSYRDTGTNQPQHF . TRBJ1-5 TRBV28 .
TGTGCCAGCAGCTTAGGGTTCGGGGTCACACCGAACACTGAAGCTTTCTTT CASSLGFGVTPNTEAFF . TRBJ1-1 TRBV7-9 .
TGTGCCTGGAGTCGGGGGCCTAGCGGGAAGGGCACCGGGGAGCTGTTTTTT CAWSRGPSGKGTGELFF . TRBJ2-2 TRBV30 TRBD2
TGCGCCAGCAGCCAAGAAATGGCGGGAGAGGGCGGGGAGCTGTTTTTT CASSQEMAGEGGELFF few TRBJ2-2 TRBV4-3 TRBD2
TGTGCCAGCAGCGTCATGGGACAACCCTACACCTTC CASSVMGQPYTF . TRBJ1-2 TRBV9 .
TGTGCCAGCAGCGCACGGACTAGCGGGAGCTCCTACAATGAGCAGTTCTTC CASSARTSGSSYNEQFF . TRBJ2-1 TRBV9 TRBD2
TGTGCCAGCAGTCGACGGACTAGCGGGAGGGGTGAGCAGTTCTTC CASSRRTSGRGEQFF . TRBJ2-1 TRBV28 TRBD2
TGTGCCAGCAGCTACAAGGAGAAGAGAGAGACCCAGTACTTC CASSYKEKRETQYF . TRBJ2-5 TRBV7-6 .
TGTGCCAGCAGTTCTAGCGGGGTTACCCAAGAGACCCAGTACTTC CASSSSGVTQETQYF . TRBJ2-5 TRBV6-1 TRBD2
TGCGCCAGCAGCCCATTCAGGGGGGCCAAAAACATTCAGTACTTC CASSPFRGAKNIQYF . TRBJ2-4 TRBV4-3 TRBD1
TGTGCCATCAGCGTAGGACACCGCAATCAGCCCCAGCATTTT CAISVGHRNQPQHF . TRBJ1-5 TRBV10-3 .
TGTGCCAGCAGCCCAACCGGAGACAGGCCCGGCAACACTGAAGCTTTCTTT CASSPTGDRPGNTEAFF . TRBJ1-1 TRBV28 .
TGTGCCAGCAGCCAACCCCGTAACAGGTTCTATGGCTACACCTTC CASSQPRNRFYGYTF . TRBJ1-2 TRBV28 .
TGTGCCACCTATTCGGGAACCGGGGAGCTGTTTTTT CATYSGTGELFF . TRBJ2-2 TRBV7-2 .
TGTGCCAGTACTTCTAGCACAGATACGCAGTATTTT CASTSSTDTQYF . TRBJ2-3 TRBV27 .
TGTGCCAGCAGCTCCTTCCTAGCGGGAGGGCCTAATGAGCAGTTCTTC CASSSFLAGGPNEQFF . TRBJ2-1 TRBV7-2 TRBD2
TGCAGCGTACATGCGGGGGAGGACTATGGCTACACCTTC CSVHAGEDYGYTF . TRBJ1-2 TRBV29-1 .
TGTGCCAGCAGGGGGGACAGGGTAAACGAGCAGTACTTC CASRGDRVNEQYF . TRBJ2-7 TRBV27 TRBD1
TGTGCCAGCAGTAGGGGCAGGCATTCACCCCTCCACTTT CASSRGRHSPLHF . TRBJ1-6 TRBV28 .
TGTGCCAGCAGTTTTTTAGGACAGGGGGCCTACGAGCAGTACTTC CASSFLGQGAYEQYF . TRBJ2-7 TRBV28 TRBD1
TGTGCCAGTAGTATATCCCCCGGACGGGGGAACACTGAAGCTTTCTTT CASSISPGRGNTEAFF once TRBJ1-1 TRBV19 .
TGTGCCAGCACCCAACCTGACAGGGGTAATGGCTACACCTTC CASTQPDRGNGYTF . TRBJ1-2 TRBV7-9 TRBD1
TGTGCCAGCAGTGTCCCCCAGGCCGCAGATACGCAGTATTTT CASSVPQAADTQYF . TRBJ2-3 TRBV6-1 .
TGTGCCAGCAGCTTAAGGACTAGCGGGAAATACTACAATGAGCAGTTCTTC CASSLRTSGKYYNEQFF few TRBJ2-1 TRBV7-8 TRBD2
TGTGCCAGCTGTCGGGGAGGACAGGAAGGGGACCAAGAGACCCAGTACTTC CASCRGGQEGDQETQYF few TRBJ2-5 TRBV18 .
TGCGCCAGCAGTCTAGCGGGAAGGGGCACCGGGGAGCTGTTTTTT CASSLAGRGTGELFF . TRBJ2-2 TRBV10-1 TRBD2
TGTGCCAGCAGTGAGGCACAGGGGCTTGGCACAGATACGCAGTATTTT CASSEAQGLGTDTQYF . TRBJ2-3 TRBV25-1 TRBD1
TGTGCCAGCAGTGTTCGCGTCGGGGAAGGTGAAAAACTGTTTTTT CASSVRVGEGEKLFF . TRBJ1-4 TRBV2 .
TGCGCCAGCAGCCAAGTCTGGAGGGGCCCAGCTAACTATGGCTACACCTTC CASSQVWRGPANYGYTF . TRBJ1-2 TRBV4-3 .
TGTGCCAGCAGGGACAGGGCAACTCCTAGCGGGAGGGACGAGACCCAGTACTTC CASRDRATPSGRDETQYF . TRBJ2-5 TRBV2 TRBD2
TGTGCCAGCAGCGCACAAGAAGACAGGGGCTGGACTGAAGCTTTCTTT CASSAQEDRGWTEAFF . TRBJ1-1 TRBV28 TRBD1
TGTGCCAGCAGCAAAGGGGCTAGCGGGAGAGCAGATACGCAGTATTTT CASSKGASGRADTQYF once TRBJ2-3 TRBV21-1 .
TGTGCCAGCAGCCAATCGGACAGGGAAAAGTACAATGAGCAGTTCTTC CASSQSDREKYNEQFF . TRBJ2-1 TRBV6-6 TRBD1
TGTGCCACCAGCAGAGGAGGGGGCTACACCTTC CATSRGGGYTF . TRBJ1-2 TRBV15 .
TGTGCCTGGATCCCAGGGCAACCGAACACTGAAGCTTTCTTT CAWIPGQPNTEAFF . TRBJ1-1 TRBV30 .
TGTGCCAGCTCACCCCGAGAAACTGGAAACACCATATATTTT CASSPRETGNTIYF . TRBJ1-3 TRBV18 .
TGTGCCAGCTCCAAGGCAGGGCCGAAGGGGACTGAAGCTTTCTTT CASSKAGPKGTEAFF once TRBJ1-1 TRBV18 .
TGCGCCAGCAGCCAATACAACTCCGGGTCGACCGGGGAGCTGTTTTTT CASSQYNSGSTGELFF . TRBJ2-2 TRBV4-1 .
TGCAGCGTTGAACCTCCCCCGGAGACCCAGTACTTC CSVEPPPETQYF once TRBJ2-5 TRBV29-1 .
TGTGCCGCACTGACAGAGAACACCGGGGAGCTGTTTTTT CAALTENTGELFF . TRBJ2-2 TRBV7-2 .